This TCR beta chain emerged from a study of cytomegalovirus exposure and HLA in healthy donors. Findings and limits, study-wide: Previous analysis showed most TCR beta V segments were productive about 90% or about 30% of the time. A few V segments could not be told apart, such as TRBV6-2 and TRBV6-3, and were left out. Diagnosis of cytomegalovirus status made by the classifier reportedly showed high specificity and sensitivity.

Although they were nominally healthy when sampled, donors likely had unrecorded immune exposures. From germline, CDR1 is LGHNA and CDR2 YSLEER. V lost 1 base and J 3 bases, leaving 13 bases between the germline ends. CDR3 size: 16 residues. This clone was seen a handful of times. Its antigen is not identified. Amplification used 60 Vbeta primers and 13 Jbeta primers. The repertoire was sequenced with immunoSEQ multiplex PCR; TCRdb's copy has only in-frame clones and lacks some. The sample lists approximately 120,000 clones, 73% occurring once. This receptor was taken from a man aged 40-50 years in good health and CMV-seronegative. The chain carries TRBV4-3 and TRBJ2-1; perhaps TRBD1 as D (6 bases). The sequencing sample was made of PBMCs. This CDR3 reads CASSQAPDRVYNEQFF. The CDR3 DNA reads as TGCGCCAGCAGCCAAGCCCCGGACAGAGTCTACAATGAGCAGTTCTTC.